The rows below give T cell receptor beta chains drawn from one sample of a study of identical twins. TCRdb analysed the 5' RACE reads with MiXCR anew, one entry per CDR3 protein. This sample yields approximately 690,000 distinct CDR3 sequences, of which around 5.7% are seen a single time; 1.5% to 2% belongs to the top ten. Material for sequencing was naive T cells sorted from blood. The origin of the receptors is a man aged 18-30 years in good health. The CDR3 runs from the conserved cysteine through the conserved F or W. The order of the fields is CDR3 length, clone size, V gene, J gene, D gene, CDR3 DNA, CDR3 protein. D genes are given only for firm matches. Size is stated for part of the rows, as once, few or many counts, or as a class when the clone is expanded.

>11|many|TRBV7-2|TRBJ1-4|-
TGTGCCAGCAGGGATAATGAAAAACTGTTTTTT
CASRDNEKLFF
>15|many|TRBV5-1|TRBJ2-2|-
TGCGCCAGCAGCTTGGGTGGACAAAACACCGGGGAGCTGTTTTTT
CASSLGGQNTGELFF
>11|many|TRBV20-1|TRBJ2-5|-
TGCAGTGCTTTAGTTGGAGAGACCCAGTACTTC
CSALVGETQYF
>15|many|TRBV5-6|TRBJ2-3|TRBD1
TGTGCCAGCAGCTTCCCCCGGACAGGGTCAGATACGCAGTATTTT
CASSFPRTGSDTQYF
>15|many|TRBV5-5|TRBJ2-2|TRBD1
TGTGCCAGCAGTAGGGACAGAGTGCACACCGGGGAGCTGTTTTTT
CASSRDRVHTGELFF
>14|many|TRBV5-1|TRBJ1-1|-
TGCGCCAGCAGCAAAGGGACATCGAACACTGAAGCTTTCTTT
CASSKGTSNTEAFF
>14|-|TRBV5-1|TRBJ2-7|-
TGCGCCAGCACCCCGACAGAGGGCCTTTACGAGCAGTACTTC
CASTPTEGLYEQYF
>15|many|TRBV10-3|TRBJ2-7|-
TGTGCCGCAGGGGGGGGGGCTGCCCTCTCCTACGAGCAGTACTTC
CAAGGGAALSYEQYF
>13|many|TRBV15|TRBJ2-4|-
TGTGCCACCAGCGGACGACAGAGGGACATTCAGTACTTC
CATSGRQRDIQYF
>15|few|TRBV5-1|TRBJ2-7|TRBD2
TGCGCCAGCAGCTTACGGCTAGCGGGCGACGGCGAGCAGTACTTC
CASSLRLAGDGEQYF
>12|many|TRBV12-3/TRBV12-4|TRBJ1-5|-
TGTGCCAGCAGTCAGTTGGATCAGCCCCAGCATTTT
CASSQLDQPQHF
>15|many|TRBV6-1|TRBJ2-1|-
TGTGCCAGCAGATCGTACAGGGAGGATGACAATGAGCAGTTCTTC
CASRSYREDDNEQFF
>15|many|TRBV12-3/TRBV12-4|TRBJ2-1|-
TGTGCCAGCAGTTCTTCTAGGAACTCCTACAATGAGCAGTTCTTC
CASSSSRNSYNEQFF
>13|-|TRBV7-2|TRBJ2-1|-
TGTGCCAGCAGGGAGGACTTATACAATGAGCAGTTCTTC
CASREDLYNEQFF
>17|few|TRBV27|TRBJ1-2|TRBD1
TGTGCCAGCAGTTCTCTTGGGACAGGGGGTTCTAACTATGGCTACACCTTC
CASSSLGTGGSNYGYTF
>15|few|TRBV7-9|TRBJ2-1|TRBD2
TGTGCCAGCAGCTTAGAGGGGCTTTCTAGCGGGAAGAAGTTCTTC
CASSLEGLSSGKKFF
>20|many|TRBV20-1|TRBJ2-1|TRBD2
TGCAGTGCTAGAGTATTCTTGACTAGCGGGAGGGCTAGCTCCTACAATGAGCAGTTCTTC
CSARVFLTSGRASSYNEQFF
>15|many|TRBV5-1|TRBJ1-4|-
TGCGCCAGCTCAGCGGCCGCAGCAACTAATGAAAAACTGTTTTTT
CASSAAAATNEKLFF
>16|many|TRBV6-2/TRBV6-3|TRBJ1-5|TRBD1
TGTGCCAGCAGTTACTGGACAGGGTCGAGCAATCAGCCCCAGCATTTT
CASSYWTGSSNQPQHF
>19|many|TRBV15|TRBJ2-4|TRBD1
TGTGCCACCAGCCGGAATCCGGGACAGGGGGGAAGGTCCAAAAACATTCAGTACTTC
CATSRNPGQGGRSKNIQYF
>13|-|TRBV6-1|TRBJ2-5|-
TGTGCCAGCATGGGGGCTAGCTCAGAGACCCAGTACTTC
CASMGASSETQYF
>15|many|TRBV11-2|TRBJ2-5|TRBD2
TGTGCCAGCAGCTTAGTCTCGGCTAGCGGAGAGACCCAGTACTTC
CASSLVSASGETQYF